Listed here are 7 T cell receptor beta chains from one sample, sequenced in a study of T-cell memory formation after mild COVID-19. TCRdb analysed the 5' RACE reads with MiXCR anew, one entry per CDR3 protein. The sample lists roughly 100,000 distinct CDR3 sequences, roughly 12% seen once, with approximately 30% in the top ten. The source material was PBMCs or a T cell subset sorted from them (not recorded which). The receptors originated from an adult woman who had mild COVID-19 (a few samples of this study predate the infection). Cell type and time point are not known.

There are a few counts of this clonotype. A read error may produce the germline difference seen at one junction end. The chain joins TRBV20-1 to TRBJ1-5; 7 bases line up with TRBD1. Looked up from germline, CDR1 is DFQATT and CDR2 is SNEGSKA (reference sequence). The CDR3 length is 11 residues. CDR3 amino acids: CSANPAGQEYF. As DNA, the CDR3 is TGCAGTGCTAACCCCGCCGGACAGGAGTATTTT.

This clonotype appeared a few times. The rearrangement joins TRBV7-9 to TRBJ2-1; D not resolved. The CDR3 is 12 amino acids. V was cut by 5 bases and J by 7 bases, with 9 bases left in between. CDR1 is SEHNR and CDR2 is FQNEAQ in the germline V gene (reference sequence). In DNA, the CDR3 is TGTGCCAGCAGCCTAGTGGTAAATGAGCAGTTCTTC. Encoded protein: CASSLVVNEQFF.

The chain links TRBV7-9 to TRBJ2-3; 10 positions agree with TRBD2. J lost 1 base, V lost 5 bases, and 6 bases had no gene match. Germline V lookup: CDR1 SEHNR, CDR2 FQNEAQ (reference sequence). The CDR3 extends over 16 amino acids. CDR3 bases: TGTGCCAGCAGCCCGTTCACTAGCGGGGGCACAGATACGCAGTATTTT. It is translated as CASSPFTSGGTDTQYF.

This clonotype was seen a few times. This chain joins TRBV4-3 and TRBJ1-2, with TRBD1 identical over 8 bases. The CDR3 has 16 amino acids. V lost 4 bases and J lost 3; bases outside the gene matches: 10. In germline, CDR1 is LGHNA, CDR2 YSLEER. CDR3 in amino acids: CASSRLGQEGDYGYTF. The CDR3 nucleotides are TGCGCCAGCAGCCGATTGGGACAGGAGGGCGACTATGGCTACACCTTC.

This rearrangement joins TRBV19 to TRBJ2-7, with 8 bases aligning to TRBD2. The V and J ends lost 1 base and 7 bases, in that order; junction bases with no gene match: 15. The CDR3 totals 17 residues. Germline CDR1 reads LNHDA; CDR2 reads SQIVND (reference sequence). The CDR3, as DNA: TGTGCCAGTAGTATAGCGGGAGGGGTATCTGGTGTTGGGGAGCAGTACTTC. It yields the protein CASSIAGGVSGVGEQYF.

This clonotype was detected a few times. V gene TRBV6-1 combines with J gene TRBJ2-1, with D perhaps TRBD2 (6 bases). CDR3 length equals 17 residues. Germline assignment: CDR1 MNHNS and CDR2 SASEGT. With 3 bases removed from V and 5 bases from J, the gap between germline ends came to 20 bases. CDR3: CASSDLGRVTGDNEQFF. For the CDR3, the DNA is TGTGCCAGCAGTGATCTTGGTAGGGTCACGGGGGACAATGAGCAGTTCTTC.

This sequence joins TRBV4-3 and TRBJ2-3; the D gene is possibly TRBD2 (6 bases). Per germline, CDR1 LGHNA and CDR2 YSLEER. The CDR3 is made up of 17 amino acids. Trimming removed 0 bases from V and 3 bases from J, with 16 bases in between. CDR3 loop: CASSQDGDHGRTDTQYF. The CDR3 DNA reads TGCGCCAGCAGCCAAGATGGGGACCACGGGAGAACAGATACGCAGTATTTT.